The entry below describes one T cell receptor beta chain. A read error may explain this, as a much larger clone is one base away. Across 20 to 25 US areas, participants ranged in age from roughly 18 to 95 years. Assignment of participants to cohorts was predicated upon participant-reported clinical history. This record belongs to a study of blood T cell repertoires in COVID-19. Study summary: In each case, the material was cDNA or gDNA derived from T cells, B-cell-depleted T cells, or PBMCs.

The V end was cut by 2 bases, the J end by 8 bases, with 25 bases between. Germline loops: CDR1 SGHDT, CDR2 YYEEEE. The CDR3 extends over 17 amino acids. The authors' processing: How many nucleated cells were present was estimated from reference gene primer amplification. Sequencing was performed with immunoSEQ multiplex PCR; in TCRdb, only in-frame clones are kept and a portion is missing. The V and J calls and clone size were taken over from that table, and D and trimming were inferred from the DNA. The sample yields more than 110,000 clones, 60% to 80% seen once. This TCR was sampled from a woman aged 50 to 60 who had recovered from COVID-19. What was sequenced was PBMCs or T cells enriched from blood (not recorded which). The chain uses TRBV5-6 and TRBJ1-2; D perhaps matches TRBD1 (6 bases). Written as DNA, the CDR3 is TGTGCCAGCAGCTTTCTCGGAGCGGACAGCACTATTGGCGGCTACACCTTC. Protein: CASSFLGADSTIGGYTF.